The 17 T cell receptor beta chains below were found in one sample sequenced in a study of CXCR3-negative and CXCR3-positive naive CD8 T cells (dated by TCRdb to between 2018 and 2021). Data came from a NextSeq 550. The Human TCR Profiling Kit (MiLaboratory) was used to make UMI-labeled 5' RACE TRB cDNA libraries. Following TCRdb reprocessing, every CDR3 protein sequence forms one entry, and DNA is not provided. In this sample's table one finds roughly 41,000 distinct CDR3 sequences. The biggest ten clones account for about 7.7% of the sample. Sequencing was carried out using memory CD8+ T cells from blood. Interpreted using the paper, the cell subset or site label stands for: conventional CD8+ memory T cells (TMEM), sorted as controls. Source of these receptors: a human donor in good health. Some clones in this sample may be carry-over from other donors' samples.

This clonotype counts as medium-sized by frequency. The chain has TRBV10-1 and TRBJ2-7. This CDR3 is 12 amino acids long. The germline CDR1 and CDR2 sequences are WNHNN and SYGVQD (reference sequence). The CDR3 loop is CASSEDTYEQYF.

The V call is TRBV12-3 or TRBV12-4, the J call TRBJ2-7. CDR3 length equals 14 residues. CDR3 region: CASSLASGSYEQYF.

The V and J genes are TRBV29-1 and TRBJ2-1; TCRdb's D call, TRBD1, is unchecked because there is no DNA. Germline V gene lookup returns CDR1 SQVTM and CDR2 ANQGSEA. This CDR3 has 12 amino acids. The CDR3 here is CSLGTGGNEQFF.

V usage is TRBV7-3 and J usage is TRBJ2-5; TCRdb returns TRBD2, unconfirmable since there is no DNA. From germline, CDR1 is SGHTA and CDR2 FQGTGA. The CDR3 loop spans 14 amino acids. The CDR3 region is CASSELANGETQYF.

Judged by frequency, this clonotype is medium-sized. The CDR3: CASSLGQGLAYGYTF. The chain employs TRBV7-2 and TRBJ1-2. The CDR3 has 15 residues. Germline V gene lookup returns CDR1 SGHTA and CDR2 FQGNSA.

The chain links TRBV4-2 to TRBJ2-1. Germline V CDR1 and CDR2: LGHNA, YNFKEQ. The CDR3 is 15 residues long. The CDR3 loop reads CASSPEFSSYNEQFF.

The CDR3 is CASSKALWDRGLCEQYF. The chain has TRBV21-1 and TRBJ2-7; the D call from TCRdb, TRBD1, cannot be confirmed without DNA. TRBV21-1 is a pseudogene. The CDR3 is 17 residues long.

V and J are TRBV6-2 or TRBV6-3 and TRBJ2-2; the TCRdb D gene call, TRBD1, has no DNA to confirm it. The germline V gene has CDR1 MNHEY and CDR2 SVGEGT. CDR3 length: 14 residues. CDR3 in amino acids: CASSPPLGTGELFF.

The rearrangement uses TRBV4-2 and TRBJ2-2; TCRdb's D call, TRBD2, is unchecked because there is no DNA. There are 17 residues in the CDR3. CDR1 and CDR2 from the germline V gene are LGHNA and YNFKEQ. The CDR3 here is CASRPGTSESQAGELFF.

The V gene is TRBV4-2, the J gene TRBJ1-2; TCRdb proposes TRBD1, but this gene call is untestable without DNA. This CDR3 has 14 residues. Looked up from germline, CDR1 is LGHNA and CDR2 is YNFKEQ. CDR3: CASSHLTGNYGYTF.

V and J are TRBV4-3 and TRBJ1-2; TCRdb designates TRBD1, a call that cannot be tested without DNA. The CDR3 consists of 11 residues. Per the germline V gene, CDR1 is LGHNA and CDR2 is YSLEER. This chain's CDR3 is CASTHRPGVAF.

V gene TRBV20-1 combines with J gene TRBJ2-7; TCRdb reports TRBD1, a call that lacks DNA to check it against. In germline, CDR1 is DFQATT, CDR2 SNEGSKA (reference sequence). The CDR3 is made up of 13 amino acids. CDR3 amino acids: CSALSTDSREQYF.

The chain is built from TRBV20-1 and TRBJ2-7; the D call from TCRdb, TRBD2, cannot be confirmed without DNA. Germline CDR1 is DFQATT and CDR2 is SNEGSKA (reference sequence). This CDR3 region has 16 residues. Here the CDR3 reads CSAKTGTRVGSYEQYF.

The chain has TRBV6-4 and TRBJ2-3; with no DNA, the TCRdb D assignment of TRBD2 cannot be verified. This CDR3 is 16 amino acids long. Germline V gives CDR1 MRHNA, CDR2 SNTAGT. CDR3 loop: CANSDGGGGNTDTQYF.

The chain joins TRBV7-9 to TRBJ2-5; TCRdb outputs TRBD1, but without DNA this stays unchecked. Germline V lookup: CDR1 SEHNR, CDR2 FQNEAQ (reference sequence). This CDR3 has 14 amino acids. The CDR3 is CASSYRDVQETQYF.

The V call is TRBV28, the J call TRBJ2-5; the D call from TCRdb, TRBD1, cannot be confirmed without DNA. Germline V gene sequence: CDR1 MDHEN, CDR2 SYDVKM. The CDR3 runs to 15 residues. The CDR3 protein is CASRLTGPFGETQYF.

The chain recombines TRBV7-6 with TRBJ2-7. The CDR3 spans 15 residues. CDR1 is SGHVS and CDR2 is FNYEAQ in the germline V gene. CDR3 loop: CASSLAHGSSYEQYF.